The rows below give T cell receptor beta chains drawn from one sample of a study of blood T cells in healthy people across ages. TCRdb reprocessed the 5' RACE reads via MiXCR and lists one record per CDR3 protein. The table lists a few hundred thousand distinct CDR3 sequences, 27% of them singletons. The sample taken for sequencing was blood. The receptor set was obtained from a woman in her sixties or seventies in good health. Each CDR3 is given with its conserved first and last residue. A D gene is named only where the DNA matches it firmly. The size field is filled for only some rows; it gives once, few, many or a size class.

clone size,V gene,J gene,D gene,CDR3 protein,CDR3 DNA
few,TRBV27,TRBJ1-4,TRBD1,CASSFDRVNEKLFF,TGTGCCAGCAGCTTCGACAGGGTGAATGAAAAACTGTTTTTT
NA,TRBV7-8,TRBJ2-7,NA,CASSFLEGAREQYF,TGTGCCAGCAGCTTTCTAGAGGGAGCTCGAGAGCAGTACTTC
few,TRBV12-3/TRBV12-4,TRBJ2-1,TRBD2,CASSSSGGDSYNEQFF,TGTGCCAGCAGTTCTAGCGGGGGGGACTCCTACAATGAGCAGTTCTTC
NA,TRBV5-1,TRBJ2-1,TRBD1,CASSIRQGLYNEQFF,TGCGCCAGCAGCATCCGACAGGGATTGTACAATGAGCAGTTCTTC
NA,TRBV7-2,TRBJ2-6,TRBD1,CASSPRPGQGYGANVLTF,TGTGCCAGCAGCCCCCGACCGGGACAGGGGTATGGGGCCAACGTCCTGACTTTC
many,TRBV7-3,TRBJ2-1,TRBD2,CASSFSSGYYNEQFF,TGTGCCAGCAGCTTCTCTAGCGGGTACTACAATGAGCAGTTCTTC
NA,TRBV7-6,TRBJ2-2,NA,CASSVLPGVGAGELFF,TGTGCCAGCAGCGTCTTACCAGGGGTGGGGGCCGGGGAGCTGTTTTTT
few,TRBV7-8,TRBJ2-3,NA,CASGLRGDTQYF,TGTGCCAGCGGCTTGAGGGGGGATACGCAGTATTTT
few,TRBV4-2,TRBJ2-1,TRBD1,CASSRTGVVDNEQFF,TGTGCCAGCAGCCGCACAGGGGTGGTTGACAATGAGCAGTTCTTC
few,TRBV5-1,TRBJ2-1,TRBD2,CASSLVLAGSNNEQFF,TGCGCCAGCAGCTTGGTCCTAGCGGGATCGAACAATGAGCAGTTCTTC
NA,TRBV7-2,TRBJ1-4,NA,CASSPRTGATNEKLLF,TGTGCCAGCAGCCCCCGTACAGGTGCAACTAATGAAAAACTGCTTTTT
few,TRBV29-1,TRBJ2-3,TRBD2,CSAMTSGSLDTQYF,TGCAGCGCCATGACTAGCGGGAGTCTCGATACGCAGTATTTT
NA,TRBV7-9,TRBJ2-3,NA,CASITTLRESEPDTQYF,TGTGCCAGCATCACTACCTTACGGGAAAGCGAACCAGATACGCAGTATTTT
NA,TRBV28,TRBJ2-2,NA,CASSLGYGELFF,TGTGCCAGCAGTTTAGGGTACGGGGAGCTGTTTTTT
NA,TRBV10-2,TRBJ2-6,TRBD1,CASSGRGGDRSGANVLTF,TGCGCCAGCAGTGGACGAGGGGGCGACCGCTCTGGGGCCAACGTCCTGACTTTC
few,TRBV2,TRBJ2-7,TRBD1,CASSEAEYRDRGYEQYF,TGTGCCAGCAGTGAAGCGGAATACCGGGACAGGGGCTACGAGCAGTACTTC
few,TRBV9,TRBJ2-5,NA,CASSVGDGKETQYF,TGTGCCAGCAGCGTAGGGGACGGCAAAGAGACCCAGTACTTC
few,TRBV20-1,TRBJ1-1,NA,CSAPRYMNTEAFF,TGCAGTGCTCCGAGATATATGAACACTGAAGCTTTCTTT
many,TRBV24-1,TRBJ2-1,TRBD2,CATSDSGRAIEQFF,TGTGCCACCAGTGATTCCGGGAGGGCCATTGAGCAGTTCTTC
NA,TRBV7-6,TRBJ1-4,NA,CASSLDSPAKLFF,TGTGCCAGCAGCCTCGATTCCCCGGCAAAACTGTTTTTT
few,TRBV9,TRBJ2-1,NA,CASSTKLGNEQFF,TGTGCCAGCAGCACTAAACTCGGAAATGAGCAGTTCTTC
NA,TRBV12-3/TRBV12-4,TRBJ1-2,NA,CASSFGGALYYGYTF,TGTGCCAGCAGTTTTGGGGGGGCGCTTTACTATGGCTACACCTTC
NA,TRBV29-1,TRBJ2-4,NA,CSVLDRGNIQYF,TGCAGCGTTCTCGACCGAGGCAACATTCAGTACTTC
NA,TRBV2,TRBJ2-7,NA,CASSESSPYEQYF,TGTGCCAGCAGTGAATCCAGTCCCTACGAGCAGTACTTC
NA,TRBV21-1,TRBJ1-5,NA,CASSTPPSGNQPQHF,TGTGCCAGCAGCACGCCCCCGTCTGGCAATCAGCCCCAGCATTTT
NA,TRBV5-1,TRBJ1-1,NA,CASSQWRQGNTEAFF,TGCGCCAGCAGCCAATGGCGGCAGGGGAACACTGAAGCTTTCTTT
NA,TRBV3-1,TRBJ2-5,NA,CASSQEAGNQETQYF,TGTGCCAGCAGCCAAGAGGCGGGAAACCAAGAGACCCAGTACTTC
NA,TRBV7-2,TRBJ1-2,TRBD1,CASSHGQGELGYTF,TGTGCCAGCAGCCACGGACAGGGAGAGCTTGGCTACACCTTC
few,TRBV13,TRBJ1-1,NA,CASSLGIKGRATEAFF,TGTGCCAGCAGCTTGGGGATAAAGGGGAGGGCCACTGAAGCTTTCTTT
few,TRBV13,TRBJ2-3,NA,CASSPDGDSDTQYF,TGTGCCAGCAGCCCGGACGGGGATTCAGATACGCAGTATTTT
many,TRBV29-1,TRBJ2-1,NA,CSAIGNEQFF,TGCAGCGCGATTGGTAATGAGCAGTTCTTC
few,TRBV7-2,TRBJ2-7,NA,CASSLGISPHTYEQYF,TGTGCCAGCAGCTTAGGTATTTCACCTCATACCTACGAGCAGTACTTC
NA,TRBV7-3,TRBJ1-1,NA,CASSLTRGNTEAFF,TGTGCCAGCAGCTTAACTCGGGGGAACACTGAAGCTTTCTTT
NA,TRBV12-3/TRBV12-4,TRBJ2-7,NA,CASSPRAIHEQYF,TGTGCCAGCAGTCCCAGGGCTATCCACGAGCAGTACTTC
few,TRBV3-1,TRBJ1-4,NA,CASSQGQIGDEKLFF,TGTGCCAGCAGCCAAGGGCAGATTGGTGATGAAAAACTGTTTTTT
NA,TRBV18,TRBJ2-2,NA,CASSPRPITGELFF,TGTGCCAGCTCACCACGACCGATCACCGGGGAGCTGTTTTTT
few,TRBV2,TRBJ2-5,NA,CASSGRPGGSEETQYF,TGTGCCAGCAGTGGGCGACCTGGAGGTTCGGAAGAGACCCAGTACTTC
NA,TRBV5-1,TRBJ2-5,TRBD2,CASSSGREGGETQYF,TGCGCCAGCAGCTCAGGCAGGGAGGGAGGCGAGACCCAGTACTTC
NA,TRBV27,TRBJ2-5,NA,CASRFAGGYQETQYF,TGTGCCAGCAGGTTCGCGGGTGGGTACCAAGAGACCCAGTACTTC
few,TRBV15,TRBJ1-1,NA,CATSRDPLEGPHPF,TGTGCCACCAGCAGAGATCCGTTGGAGGGCCCCCACCCCTTT
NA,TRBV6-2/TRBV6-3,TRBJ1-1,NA,CASSYSTNGAGGAFF,TGTGCCAGCAGTTACTCGACCAATGGGGCTGGCGGAGCTTTCTTT
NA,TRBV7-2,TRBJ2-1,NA,CASSLVYSEQFF,TGTGCCAGCAGCTTAGTATATTCGGAGCAGTTCTTC
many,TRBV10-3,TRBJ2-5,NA,CAISPTDQETQYF,TGTGCCATCAGTCCGACAGACCAAGAGACCCAGTACTTC